The 8 T cell receptor beta chains below all came from one sample that was sequenced in a study of cytomegalovirus exposure and HLA in healthy donors. With 60 Vbeta and 13 Jbeta primers, the PCR was carried out. Some clones are missing from TCRdb's copy, which holds only in-frame ones; the method was immunoSEQ multiplex PCR. The sample shows about 130,000 clones, about two thirds of them seen only once. Source material: PBMCs. These receptors were taken from a woman aged 60-75 years in good health and CMV-seropositive.

The chain recombines TRBV5-6 with TRBJ2-7, with 7 bases matching TRBD1. From germline, CDR1 is SGHDT and CDR2 YYEEEE. The CDR3 length is 12 residues. The J segment lost 3 bases and the V segment lost 7 bases, leaving 4 bases of the junction unmatched. CDR3: CASEGALYEQYF. In nucleotides, the CDR3 is TGTGCCAGCGAGGGGGCTCTCTACGAGCAGTACTTC.

The V gene is TRBV5-1, the J gene TRBJ2-2; D is perhaps TRBD2 (6 bases). CDR1 and CDR2 (germline): SGHRS, YFSETQ. The CDR3 has 16 residues. Trimming stripped 0 bases from V and 6 bases from J, with 15 bases between. The CDR3 loop reads CASSLVVGGAPGELFF. For the CDR3, the DNA is TGCGCCAGCAGCTTGGTCGTCGGGGGTGCGCCCGGGGAGCTGTTTTTT.

V and J are TRBV4-1 and TRBJ2-7; D ambiguous. V lost 0 bases and J 2 bases, leaving 11 bases between the germline ends. The CDR3 runs 15 residues. Germline V gene lookup returns CDR1 MGHRA and CDR2 YSYEKL. The CDR3: CASSQDGYNTYEQYF. DNA for the CDR3: TGCGCCAGCAGCCAAGACGGGTACAACACCTACGAGCAGTACTTC.

The gene calls are TRBV9 and TRBJ2-1, with D possibly TRBD1 on 7 matching bases. The CDR3 is 13 residues long. Germline V CDR1 and CDR2: SGDLS, YYNGEE. The chain's CDR3 is CASGDSTYNEQFF. The CDR3 DNA reads TGTGCTTCGGGGGACAGTACATACAATGAGCAGTTCTTC.

The chain has TRBV28 and TRBJ1-5, with 7 bases that match TRBD1. This CDR3 is built from 13 residues. Losses at the gene ends were 5 bases for V and 2 bases for J; bases not matched to a gene: 0. Germline loops: CDR1 MDHEN, CDR2 SYDVKM. Written as DNA, the CDR3 is TGTGCCAGCAGTACAGGGGGCAATCAGCCCCAGCATTTT. It specifies CASSTGGNQPQHF. Drawing the rest from reference TRBV28 and TRBJ1-5, the complete variable domain is DVKVTQSSRYLVKRTGEKVFLECVQDMDHENMFWYRQDPGLGLRLIYFSYDVKMKEKGDIPEGYSVSREKKERFSLILESASTNQTSMYLCASSTGGNQPQHFGDGTRLSIL.

The rearrangement uses TRBV15 and TRBJ1-4; a possible D gene is TRBD1 (6 bases). The V gene's germline CDR1 is LNHNV and CDR2 YYDKDF (reference sequence). V dropped 0 bases and J dropped 0 bases, with 8 bases sitting between them. The CDR3 totals 16 residues. CDR3 sequence (DNA): TGTGCCACCAGCAGAGATGAGGGGGCAACTAATGAAAAACTGTTTTTT. Amino acid sequence: CATSRDEGATNEKLFF.

V is TRBV6-1 and J is TRBJ1-1; D may be TRBD1 (6 bases). Germline loops: CDR1 MNHNS, CDR2 SASEGT. This CDR3 is 14 amino acids long. V was pared by 3 bases and J by 6 bases, with 14 bases between. CDR3 nucleotides: TGTGCCAGCAGTGACCAGGGGACATTTTCTGAAGCTTTCTTT. Amino acids: CASSDQGTFSEAFF.

This clone was seen just once. Other DNA sequences in this sample translate to the same CDR3. The chain has TRBV5-1 and TRBJ1-1; D perhaps matches TRBD1 (5 bases). The CDR3 has 14 amino acids. V gave up 0 bases and J gave up 5 bases, with 11 bases separating them. Germline V gene sequence: CDR1 SGHRS, CDR2 YFSETQ. CDR3 DNA: TGCGCCAGCAGCTTGGACGGGGGTGGGACTGAAGCTTTCTTT. It translates to CASSLDGGGTEAFF.